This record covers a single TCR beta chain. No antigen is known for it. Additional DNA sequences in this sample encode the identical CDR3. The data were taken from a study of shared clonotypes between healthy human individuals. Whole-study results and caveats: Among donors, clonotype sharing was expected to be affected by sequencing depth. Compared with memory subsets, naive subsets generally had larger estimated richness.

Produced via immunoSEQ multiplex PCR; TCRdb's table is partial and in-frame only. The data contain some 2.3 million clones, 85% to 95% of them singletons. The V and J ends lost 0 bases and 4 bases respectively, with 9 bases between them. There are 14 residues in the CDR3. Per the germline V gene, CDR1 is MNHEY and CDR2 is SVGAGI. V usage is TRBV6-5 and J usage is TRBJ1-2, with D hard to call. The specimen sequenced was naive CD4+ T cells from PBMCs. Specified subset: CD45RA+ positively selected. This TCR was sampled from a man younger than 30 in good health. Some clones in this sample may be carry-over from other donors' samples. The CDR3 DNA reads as TGTGCCAGCAGTTACTCGGGTGGGTCCTATGGCTACACCTTC. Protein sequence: CASSYSGGSYGYTF.